Presented here are 3 T cell receptor beta chains from one specimen sequenced in a study of blood T cell repertoires in COVID-19. Assay used: immunoSEQ multiplex PCR; TCRdb lists only in-frame clones, some missing. Of about 250,000 clones listed, around nine tenths are singletons. The sample taken for sequencing was PBMCs or T cells enriched from blood (not recorded which). Every receptor here comes from a woman younger than 35 who had recovered from COVID-19.

The gene calls are TRBV7-9 and TRBJ2-1, with 11 bases fitting TRBD2. Germline assignment: CDR1 SEHNR and CDR2 FQNEAQ (reference sequence). The CDR3 contains 15 residues. After removal of 1 base from V and 5 bases from J, the junction contained 1 base not matched to a gene. The CDR3 here is CASSLGSGGDNEQFF. CDR3 DNA sequence: TGTGCCAGCAGCTTAGGTAGCGGGGGGGACAATGAGCAGTTCTTC.

CDR3 bases: TGTGCCAGCCACAGGGGTAACACTGAAGCTTTCTTT. This translates into CASHRGNTEAFF. The chain is built from TRBV10-3 and TRBJ1-1; 7 nucleotides line up with TRBD1. This CDR3 is built from 12 residues. Trimming took 10 bases from V and 2 from J; bases not matched to a gene: 4. Germline V gene data show CDR1 as ENHRY and CDR2 as SYGVKD.

The chain joins TRBV5-1 to TRBJ1-2; no clear D. The germline CDR1 and CDR2 sequences are SGHRS and YFSETQ. The V gene lost 0 bases and the J gene lost 0 bases, with 9 bases spanning the gap. This CDR3 has 15 amino acids. The CDR3: CASSLEFGTNYGYTF. The CDR3 nucleotides are TGCGCCAGCAGCTTGGAATTCGGGACTAACTATGGCTACACCTTC.